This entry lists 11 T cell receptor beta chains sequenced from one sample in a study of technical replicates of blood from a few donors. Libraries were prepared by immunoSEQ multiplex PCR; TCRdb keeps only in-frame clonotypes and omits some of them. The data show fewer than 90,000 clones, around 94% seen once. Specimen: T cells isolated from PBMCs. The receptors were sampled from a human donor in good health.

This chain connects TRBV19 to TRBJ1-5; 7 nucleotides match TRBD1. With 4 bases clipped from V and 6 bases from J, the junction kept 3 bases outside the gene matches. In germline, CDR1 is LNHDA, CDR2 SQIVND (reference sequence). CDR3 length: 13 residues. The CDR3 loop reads CASSKRDSQPQHF. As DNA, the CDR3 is TGTGCCAGTAGTAAACGGGACAGTCAGCCCCAGCATTTT.

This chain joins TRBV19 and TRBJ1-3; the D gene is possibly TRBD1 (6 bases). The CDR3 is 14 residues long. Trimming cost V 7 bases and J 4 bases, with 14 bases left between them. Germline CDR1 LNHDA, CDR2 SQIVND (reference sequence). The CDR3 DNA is TGTGCCAGTACCCACAGGGTTACGGGAAACACCATATATTTT. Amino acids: CASTHRVTGNTIYF.

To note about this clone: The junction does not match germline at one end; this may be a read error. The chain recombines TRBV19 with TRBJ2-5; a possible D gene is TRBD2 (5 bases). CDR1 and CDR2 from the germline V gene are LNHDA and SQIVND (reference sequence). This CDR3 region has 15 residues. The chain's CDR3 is CASSTRGRNQETQYF. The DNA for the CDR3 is TGTGCCAGTAGTACCCGAGGGCGAAACCAGGAGACCCAGTACTTC. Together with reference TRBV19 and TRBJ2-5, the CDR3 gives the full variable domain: DGGITQSPKYLFRKEGQNVTLSCEQNLNHDAMYWYRQDPGQGLRLIYYSQIVNDFQKGDIAEGYSVSREKKESFPLTVTSAQKNPTAFYLCASSTRGRNQETQYFGPGTRLLVL.

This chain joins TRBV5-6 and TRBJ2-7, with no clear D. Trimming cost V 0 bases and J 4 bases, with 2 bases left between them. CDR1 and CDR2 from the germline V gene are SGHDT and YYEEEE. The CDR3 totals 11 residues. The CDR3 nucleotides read TGTGCCAGCAGCTTGGCGTACGAGCAGTACTTC. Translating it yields CASSLAYEQYF.

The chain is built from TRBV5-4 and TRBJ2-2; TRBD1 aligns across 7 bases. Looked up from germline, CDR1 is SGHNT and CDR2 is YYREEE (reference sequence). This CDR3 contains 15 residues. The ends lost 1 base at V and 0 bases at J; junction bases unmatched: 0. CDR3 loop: CASSLTGANTGELFF. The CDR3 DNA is TGTGCCAGCAGCTTGACAGGGGCGAACACCGGGGAGCTGTTTTTT.

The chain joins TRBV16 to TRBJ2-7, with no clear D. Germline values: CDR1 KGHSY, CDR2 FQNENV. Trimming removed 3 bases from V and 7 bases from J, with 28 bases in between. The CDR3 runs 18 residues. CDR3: CASSQIKVGPTGRGEQYF. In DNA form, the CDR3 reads TGTGCCAGCAGCCAGATAAAGGTTGGGCCCACCGGTCGTGGGGAGCAGTACTTC.

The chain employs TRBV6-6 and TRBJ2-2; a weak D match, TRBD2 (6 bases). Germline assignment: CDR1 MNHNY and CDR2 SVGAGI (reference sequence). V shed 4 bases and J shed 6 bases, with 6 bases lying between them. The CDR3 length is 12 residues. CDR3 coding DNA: TGTGCCAGCAGTTGGGGGGCCGGGGAGCTGTTTTTT. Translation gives CASSWGAGELFF.

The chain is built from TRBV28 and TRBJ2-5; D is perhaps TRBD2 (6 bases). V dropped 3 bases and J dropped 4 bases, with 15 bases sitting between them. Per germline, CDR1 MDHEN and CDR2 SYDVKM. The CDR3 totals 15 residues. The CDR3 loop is CASSFGSGGRETQYF. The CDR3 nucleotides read TGTGCCAGCAGTTTTGGGTCCGGGGGTAGAGAGACCCAGTACTTC.

This chain's CDR3 is CAISAGGSLGEQYF. The CDR3 region has the DNA TGTGCCATCAGTGCGGGAGGGTCGCTCGGTGAGCAGTACTTC. The V call is TRBV10-3, the J call TRBJ2-7; 8 nucleotides agree with TRBD2. The CDR3 totals 14 residues. Trimming cost V 4 bases and J 7 bases; bases outside gene matches: 9. Germline assignment: CDR1 ENHRY and CDR2 SYGVKD.

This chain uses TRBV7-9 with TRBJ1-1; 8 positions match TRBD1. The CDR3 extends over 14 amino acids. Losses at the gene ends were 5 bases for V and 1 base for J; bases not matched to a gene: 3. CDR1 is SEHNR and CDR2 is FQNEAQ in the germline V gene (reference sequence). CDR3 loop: CASSGGQGNTEAFF. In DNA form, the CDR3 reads TGTGCCAGCAGCGGCGGACAGGGGAACACTGAAGCTTTCTTT.

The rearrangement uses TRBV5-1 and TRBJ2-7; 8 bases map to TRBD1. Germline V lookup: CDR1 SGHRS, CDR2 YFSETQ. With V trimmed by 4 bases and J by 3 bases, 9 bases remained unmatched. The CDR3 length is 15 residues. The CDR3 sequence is CASSDLGQGGYEQYF. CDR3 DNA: TGCGCCAGCAGCGACCTCGGACAGGGTGGCTACGAGCAGTACTTC.